This entry concerns a single T cell receptor (beta chain). These data are taken from a study of blood T cell repertoires in COVID-19. The V gene lost 0 bases and the J gene lost 8 bases, with 13 bases spanning the gap. The CDR3 length is 13 residues. In germline, CDR1 is GTSNPN, CDR2 SVGIG (reference sequence). TCRdb's table, derived via immunoSEQ multiplex PCR, lists solely in-frame clones and lacks some. The table has nearly 60,000 clones, approximately 87% seen once. Sequencing was carried out using peripheral blood. The rearrangement joins TRBV30 to TRBJ1-1, with D possibly matching TRBD1 (6 bases). This receptor was obtained from a man aged 40-49 years with active COVID-19. The CDR3 DNA is TGTGCCTGGAGTGTACAGCTTGGGGGCGAAGCTTTCTTT. It is translated as CAWSVQLGGEAFF.